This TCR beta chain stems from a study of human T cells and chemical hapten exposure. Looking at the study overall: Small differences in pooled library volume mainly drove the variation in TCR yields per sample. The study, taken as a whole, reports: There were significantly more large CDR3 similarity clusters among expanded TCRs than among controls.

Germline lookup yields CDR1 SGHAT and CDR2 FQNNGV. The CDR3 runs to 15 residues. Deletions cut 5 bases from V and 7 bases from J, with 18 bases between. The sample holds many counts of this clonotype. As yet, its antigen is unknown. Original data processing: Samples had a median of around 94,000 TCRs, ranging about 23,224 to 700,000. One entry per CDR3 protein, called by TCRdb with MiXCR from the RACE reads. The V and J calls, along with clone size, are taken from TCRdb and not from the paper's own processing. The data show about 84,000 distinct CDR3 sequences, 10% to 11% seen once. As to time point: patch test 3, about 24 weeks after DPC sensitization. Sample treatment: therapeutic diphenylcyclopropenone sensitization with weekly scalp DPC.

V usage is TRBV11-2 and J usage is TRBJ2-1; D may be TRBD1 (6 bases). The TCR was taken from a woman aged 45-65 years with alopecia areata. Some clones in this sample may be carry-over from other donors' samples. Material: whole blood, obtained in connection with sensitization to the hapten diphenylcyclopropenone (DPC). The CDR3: CASSGAILRGNEQFF. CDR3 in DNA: TGTGCCAGCAGCGGAGCCATCCTCAGGGGAAATGAGCAGTTCTTC.